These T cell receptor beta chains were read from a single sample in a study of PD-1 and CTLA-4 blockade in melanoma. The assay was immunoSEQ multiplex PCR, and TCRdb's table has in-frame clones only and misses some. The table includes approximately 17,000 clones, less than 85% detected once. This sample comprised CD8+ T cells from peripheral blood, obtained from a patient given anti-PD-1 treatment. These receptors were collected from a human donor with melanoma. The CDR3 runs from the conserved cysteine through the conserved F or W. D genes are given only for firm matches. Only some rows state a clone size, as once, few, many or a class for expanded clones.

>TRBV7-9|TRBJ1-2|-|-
TGTGCCAGCAGCTTAGGGGGGATCACCTTC
CASSLGGITF
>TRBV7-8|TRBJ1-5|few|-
TGTGCCAGCAGCCCCACTCCATATAGCAATCAGCCCCAGCATTTT
CASSPTPYSNQPQHF
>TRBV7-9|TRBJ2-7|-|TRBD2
TGTGCCAGCAGCTCCTGGACTAGCGAAAACAATTACGAGCAGTACTTC
CASSSWTSENNYEQYF
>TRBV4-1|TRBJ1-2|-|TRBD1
TGCGCCAGCAGCCAAGGGACAGGGGGCGCGGGTGGCTACACCTTC
CASSQGTGGAGGYTF
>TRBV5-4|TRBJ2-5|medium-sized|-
TGTGCCAGCAGCGTTGGGCAGGAGACCCAGTACTTC
CASSVGQETQYF
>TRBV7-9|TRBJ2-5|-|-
TGTGCCAGCAGCTCCCGGTACCAAGAGACCCAGTACTTC
CASSSRYQETQYF
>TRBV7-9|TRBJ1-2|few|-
TGTGCCAGCAGCCCCTGGTCCAGGGTAGGCTACACCTTC
CASSPWSRVGYTF
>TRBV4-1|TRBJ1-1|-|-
TGCGCCAGCAGCCAGTCACAGGGCACCTCCGAAGCTTTCTTT
CASSQSQGTSEAFF
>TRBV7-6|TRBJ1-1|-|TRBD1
TGTGCCAGCAGCCAGACGACAGGGTTGAACACTGAAGCTTTCTTT
CASSQTTGLNTEAFF
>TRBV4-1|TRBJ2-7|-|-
TGCGCCAGCAGCCAAGTAGAGGGGAGCTCCTACGAGCAGTACTTC
CASSQVEGSSYEQYF
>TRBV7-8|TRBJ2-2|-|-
TGTGCCAGCAGCTTAGCCACACTGGGGGGAAAGACCGGGGAGCTGTTTTTT
CASSLATLGGKTGELFF
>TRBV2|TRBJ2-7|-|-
TGTGCCAGCAGTGAAGCGCAAGGGTTTTCAAACGAGCAGTACTTC
CASSEAQGFSNEQYF
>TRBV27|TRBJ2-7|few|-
TGTGCCAGCAGTTTATGGCCGGGGGCCACGGTGCAGTACTTC
CASSLWPGATVQYF
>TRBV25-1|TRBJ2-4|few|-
TGTGCCAGCAGTGAAATGGCAGGGGAAAACATTCAGTACTTC
CASSEMAGENIQYF
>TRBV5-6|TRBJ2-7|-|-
TGTGCCAGCAGCTTGGACAGGGAGGGAGACGAGCAGTACTTC
CASSLDREGDEQYF
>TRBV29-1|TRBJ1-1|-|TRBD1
TGCAGCGTTCTTCGGACAGGCGGAAGAGCTTTCTTT
CSVLRTGGRAFF
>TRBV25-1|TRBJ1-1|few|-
TGTGCCAGCAGTGAATGGGGGAACACTGAAGCTTTCTTT
CASSEWGNTEAFF
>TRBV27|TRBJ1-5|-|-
TGTGCCAGCAGTTCCGGACTCTGGGGCAATCAGCCCCAGCATTTT
CASSSGLWGNQPQHF
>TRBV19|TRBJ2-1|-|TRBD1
TGTGCCAGTAGGGGCAGGGGGTCATATGAGCAGTTCTTC
CASRGRGSYEQFF
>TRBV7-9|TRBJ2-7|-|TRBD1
TGTGCCAGCAGCTCCGAGCAGGGGGCGTTTGACGAGCAGTACTTC
CASSSEQGAFDEQYF
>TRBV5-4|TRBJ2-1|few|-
TGTGCCAGCAGCTTCTTGGGGAGCGGTGAGCAGTTCTTC
CASSFLGSGEQFF
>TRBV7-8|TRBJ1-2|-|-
TGTGCCAGCAGCGCCATTACAGGCCCGGACTATGGCTACACCTTC
CASSAITGPDYGYTF
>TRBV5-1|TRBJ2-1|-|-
TGCGCCAGCAGCTTGGGCACGGTAGCGGTGGGTGAGCAGTTCTTC
CASSLGTVAVGEQFF
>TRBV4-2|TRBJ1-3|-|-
TGTGCCAGCAGCCAGGGGGTAGAGGATCCTGGAAACACCATATATTTT
CASSQGVEDPGNTIYF
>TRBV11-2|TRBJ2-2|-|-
TGTGCCAGCAGCTTGATGCGGGACGTCATCTACGGGGAGCTGTTTTTT
CASSLMRDVIYGELFF
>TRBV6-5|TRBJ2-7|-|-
TGTGCGGCCAGGGACTTAACCTACGAGCAGTACTTC
CAARDLTYEQYF
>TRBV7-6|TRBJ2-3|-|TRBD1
TGTGCCAGCAGCTTAAGGGACAGGGGTCCCACAGATACGCAGTATTTT
CASSLRDRGPTDTQYF
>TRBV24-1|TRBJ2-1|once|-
TGTGCCACCGAGCCGGGACTCTCCTTTAATGAGCAGTTCTTC
CATEPGLSFNEQFF
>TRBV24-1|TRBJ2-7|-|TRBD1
TGTGCCACCAGTGATAGGCCGGGGACAGGGGTCCACGAGCAGTACTTC
CATSDRPGTGVHEQYF
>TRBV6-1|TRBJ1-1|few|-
TGTGCCAGCAGTGTGCTGGACAGCTACATGAACACTGAAGCTTTCTTT
CASSVLDSYMNTEAFF
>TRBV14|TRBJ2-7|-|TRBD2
TGTGCCAGCATCGGGAGGCGCGAGCAGTACTTC
CASIGRREQYF
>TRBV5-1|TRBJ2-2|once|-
TGCGCCAGCAGCTTGGGCTTAGGGGTCGACACCGGGGAGCTGTTTTTT
CASSLGLGVDTGELFF
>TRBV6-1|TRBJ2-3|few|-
TGTGCCAGCAGTGATTTTGCCGGGGAAACAGATACGCAGTATTTT
CASSDFAGETDTQYF
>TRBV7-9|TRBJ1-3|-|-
TGTGCCAGCAGCGCATCAAACCGGCTGCACTCTGGAAACACCATATATTTT
CASSASNRLHSGNTIYF
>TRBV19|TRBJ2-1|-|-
TGTGCCAGTAGTATTCGGACTTCTTATCTGCAGTTCTTC
CASSIRTSYLQFF